The rows below give T cell receptor beta chains drawn from one sample of a study of beta chain features in type 1 diabetes. The data were produced by immunoSEQ multiplex PCR, yet TCRdb's version contains in-frame clones alone and is incomplete. Of about 250,000 clones listed, 11% are singletons. Specimen: naive CD4+ T cells from blood. These receptors were taken from a man aged 25 to 40 with type 1 diabetes. Both conserved end residues are part of each CDR3. The order of the fields is J gene, CDR3 length, V gene, D gene, clone size, CDR3 protein, CDR3 DNA. The D gene is left open where the match is weak. Rows give clone size only sometimes, using once, few, many, or a class for an expanded clone.

j_call: TRBJ2-5
cdr3_length: 16
v_call: TRBV7-9
d_call: TRBD2
clone_size: .
cdr3_aa: CASSFSTSGGAGTQYF
cdr3_nt: TGTGCCAGCAGCTTCTCGACTAGCGGGGGGGCCGGGACCCAGTACTTC

j_call: TRBJ2-5
cdr3_length: 16
v_call: TRBV15
d_call: TRBD1
clone_size: few
cdr3_aa: CATSREGTAKVETQYF
cdr3_nt: TGTGCCACCAGCAGAGAGGGGACAGCCAAAGTGGAGACCCAGTACTTC

j_call: TRBJ2-7
cdr3_length: 12
v_call: TRBV6-5
d_call: TRBD1
clone_size: few
cdr3_aa: CASSARGYEQYF
cdr3_nt: TGTGCCAGCAGTGCCAGGGGGTACGAGCAGTACTTC

j_call: TRBJ1-1
cdr3_length: 14
v_call: TRBV28
d_call: .
clone_size: .
cdr3_aa: CASSPGHSNTEAFF
cdr3_nt: TGTGCCAGCAGTCCGGGACACTCGAACACTGAAGCTTTCTTT

j_call: TRBJ1-1
cdr3_length: 15
v_call: TRBV28
d_call: .
clone_size: few
cdr3_aa: CASSLSQEGSTEAFF
cdr3_nt: TGTGCCAGCAGTTTATCCCAGGAGGGTTCCACTGAAGCTTTCTTT

j_call: TRBJ1-6
cdr3_length: 12
v_call: TRBV5-4
d_call: .
clone_size: few
cdr3_aa: CASSFGDGALHF
cdr3_nt: TGTGCCAGCAGCTTTGGCGACGGGGCCCTCCACTTT

j_call: TRBJ2-3
cdr3_length: 13
v_call: TRBV6-5
d_call: TRBD2
clone_size: .
cdr3_aa: CASSSLPSGRQYF
cdr3_nt: TGTGCCAGCAGTTCCCTCCCTAGCGGGCGGCAGTATTTT

j_call: TRBJ2-2
cdr3_length: 14
v_call: TRBV30
d_call: .
clone_size: .
cdr3_aa: CAWTGTTNTGELFF
cdr3_nt: TGTGCCTGGACCGGGACAACGAACACCGGGGAGCTGTTTTTT

j_call: TRBJ1-2
cdr3_length: 13
v_call: TRBV2
d_call: .
clone_size: few
cdr3_aa: CASRYQGTEGYTF
cdr3_nt: TGTGCCAGCAGGTACCAGGGCACGGAAGGCTACACCTTC

j_call: TRBJ1-5
cdr3_length: 16
v_call: TRBV5-6
d_call: .
clone_size: few
cdr3_aa: CASSLGGLYSNQPQHF
cdr3_nt: TGTGCCAGCAGCTTGGGGGGCCTGTATAGCAATCAGCCCCAGCATTTT

j_call: TRBJ2-1
cdr3_length: 18
v_call: TRBV29-1
d_call: TRBD2
clone_size: few
cdr3_aa: CSVEESWTSGGPGNEQFF
cdr3_nt: TGCAGCGTTGAAGAAAGCTGGACTAGCGGGGGGCCGGGAAATGAGCAGTTCTTC

j_call: TRBJ1-1
cdr3_length: 15
v_call: TRBV2
d_call: .
clone_size: .
cdr3_aa: CASTLELLGYTEAFF
cdr3_nt: TGTGCCAGCACGCTGGAGCTTTTGGGTTACACTGAAGCTTTCTTT

j_call: TRBJ2-7
cdr3_length: 13
v_call: TRBV28
d_call: TRBD1
clone_size: .
cdr3_aa: CASSSGGSYEQYF
cdr3_nt: TGTGCCAGCAGTTCAGGGGGCAGTTACGAGCAGTACTTC

j_call: TRBJ2-2
cdr3_length: 16
v_call: TRBV18
d_call: TRBD2
clone_size: .
cdr3_aa: CASSPMGGKNTGELFF
cdr3_nt: TGTGCCAGCTCACCAATGGGAGGGAAGAACACCGGGGAGCTGTTTTTT

j_call: TRBJ2-7
cdr3_length: 13
v_call: TRBV2
d_call: .
clone_size: few
cdr3_aa: CASSEGRGNEQYF
cdr3_nt: TGTGCCAGCAGTGAAGGCAGGGGTAACGAGCAGTACTTC

j_call: TRBJ1-5
cdr3_length: 16
v_call: TRBV7-2
d_call: TRBD1
clone_size: few
cdr3_aa: CASSSRTGGGDQPQHF
cdr3_nt: TGTGCCAGCAGCTCAAGGACAGGGGGCGGGGATCAGCCCCAGCATTTT

j_call: TRBJ2-7
cdr3_length: 13
v_call: TRBV4-3
d_call: TRBD1
clone_size: few
cdr3_aa: CASSQTGFHEQYF
cdr3_nt: TGCGCCAGCAGCCAGACAGGGTTTCACGAGCAGTACTTC

j_call: TRBJ2-5
cdr3_length: 18
v_call: TRBV27
d_call: TRBD1
clone_size: .
cdr3_aa: CASSLVAGGVRAQETQYF
cdr3_nt: TGTGCCAGCAGTTTGGTGGCAGGGGGCGTACGAGCCCAAGAGACCCAGTACTTC

j_call: TRBJ2-3
cdr3_length: 14
v_call: TRBV2
d_call: TRBD1
clone_size: .
cdr3_aa: CASIRTGYTDTQYF
cdr3_nt: TGTGCCAGCATCCGGACAGGGTACACAGATACGCAGTATTTT

j_call: TRBJ1-2
cdr3_length: 18
v_call: TRBV18
d_call: TRBD1
clone_size: .
cdr3_aa: CASSPYEAGTGDLYGYTF
cdr3_nt: TGTGCCAGCTCACCATACGAAGCAGGGACAGGAGACCTCTATGGCTACACCTTC

j_call: TRBJ2-5
cdr3_length: 12
v_call: TRBV5-6
d_call: .
clone_size: few
cdr3_aa: CASSWAQETQYF
cdr3_nt: TGTGCCAGCAGCTGGGCCCAAGAGACCCAGTACTTC

j_call: TRBJ2-5
cdr3_length: 13
v_call: TRBV28
d_call: .
clone_size: .
cdr3_aa: CASSSGGRETQYF
cdr3_nt: TGTGCCAGCAGTTCCGGGGGACGAGAGACCCAGTACTTC

j_call: TRBJ2-1
cdr3_length: 15
v_call: TRBV18
d_call: .
clone_size: .
cdr3_aa: CASSPPGGDYNEQFF
cdr3_nt: TGTGCCAGCTCACCACCGGGCGGGGATTACAATGAGCAGTTCTTC

j_call: TRBJ2-7
cdr3_length: 14
v_call: TRBV28
d_call: .
clone_size: .
cdr3_aa: CASSDSGNPDEQYF
cdr3_nt: TGTGCCAGCAGTGACAGTGGCAATCCCGACGAGCAGTACTTC

j_call: TRBJ2-5
cdr3_length: 16
v_call: TRBV15
d_call: .
clone_size: .
cdr3_aa: CATSRDWGGLQETQYF
cdr3_nt: TGTGCCACCAGCAGAGATTGGGGGGGGCTCCAAGAGACCCAGTACTTC

j_call: TRBJ2-2
cdr3_length: 16
v_call: TRBV6-5
d_call: TRBD1
clone_size: .
cdr3_aa: CASSYSGTGSTGELFF
cdr3_nt: TGTGCCAGCAGTTACTCCGGGACAGGGAGCACCGGGGAGCTGTTTTTT

j_call: TRBJ2-7
cdr3_length: 13
v_call: TRBV7-2
d_call: .
clone_size: .
cdr3_aa: CASSKDYQGEQYF
cdr3_nt: TGTGCCAGCAGCAAAGACTACCAGGGGGAGCAGTACTTC

j_call: TRBJ1-1
cdr3_length: 13
v_call: TRBV5-1
d_call: .
clone_size: .
cdr3_aa: CASSLTGNTEAFF
cdr3_nt: TGCGCCAGCAGCTTAACAGGGAACACTGAAGCTTTCTTT

j_call: TRBJ1-1
cdr3_length: 14
v_call: TRBV5-1
d_call: .
clone_size: few
cdr3_aa: CASSLLTEDTEAFF
cdr3_nt: TGCGCCAGCAGCTTGCTGACAGAGGACACTGAAGCTTTCTTT

j_call: TRBJ2-5
cdr3_length: 16
v_call: TRBV19
d_call: .
clone_size: few
cdr3_aa: CASSTGRGLYQETQYF
cdr3_nt: TGTGCCAGTAGTACGGGCAGGGGCCTGTACCAAGAGACCCAGTACTTC

j_call: TRBJ2-2
cdr3_length: 15
v_call: TRBV2
d_call: TRBD1
clone_size: few
cdr3_aa: CASTPGTGDTGELFF
cdr3_nt: TGTGCCAGCACCCCAGGGACAGGGGACACCGGGGAGCTGTTTTTT

j_call: TRBJ1-2
cdr3_length: 14
v_call: TRBV9
d_call: .
clone_size: few
cdr3_aa: CASSVGGGTYGYTF
cdr3_nt: TGTGCCAGCAGCGTAGGAGGGGGAACTTATGGCTACACCTTC

j_call: TRBJ2-3
cdr3_length: 13
v_call: TRBV15
d_call: .
clone_size: few
cdr3_aa: CATSRPVSDTQYF
cdr3_nt: TGTGCCACCAGCAGACCCGTTTCAGATACGCAGTATTTT

j_call: TRBJ2-4
cdr3_length: 13
v_call: TRBV4-2
d_call: TRBD1
clone_size: few
cdr3_aa: CASSQERAGGRNF
cdr3_nt: TGTGCCAGCAGCCAAGAAAGGGCAGGGGGTCGGAACTTC

j_call: TRBJ1-2
cdr3_length: 15
v_call: TRBV7-9
d_call: .
clone_size: few
cdr3_aa: CASSGSRGDYYGYTF
cdr3_nt: TGTGCCAGCAGCGGGAGCAGAGGTGACTACTATGGCTACACCTTC

j_call: TRBJ1-4
cdr3_length: 15
v_call: TRBV4-1
d_call: .
clone_size: .
cdr3_aa: CASSQDKLLPEKLFF
cdr3_nt: TGCGCCAGCAGCCAAGATAAGCTCCTTCCTGAAAAACTGTTTTTT

j_call: TRBJ1-6
cdr3_length: 14
v_call: TRBV7-6
d_call: .
clone_size: .
cdr3_aa: CASRRTERNSPLHF
cdr3_nt: TGTGCCAGCAGAAGGACAGAAAGAAATTCACCCCTCCACTTT

j_call: TRBJ1-1
cdr3_length: 10
v_call: TRBV29-1
d_call: .
clone_size: .
cdr3_aa: CSVARIQAFF
cdr3_nt: TGCAGCGTTGCCAGAATCCAAGCTTTCTTT

j_call: TRBJ1-4
cdr3_length: 15
v_call: TRBV28
d_call: .
clone_size: few
cdr3_aa: CASSPLRGAGEKLFF
cdr3_nt: TGTGCCAGCAGTCCCTTGCGGGGGGCAGGTGAAAAACTGTTTTTT

j_call: TRBJ2-1
cdr3_length: 15
v_call: TRBV7-8
d_call: TRBD1
clone_size: .
cdr3_aa: CASTPGTGTYNEQFF
cdr3_nt: TGTGCCAGCACCCCAGGGACAGGGACGTACAATGAGCAGTTCTTC

j_call: TRBJ1-2
cdr3_length: 13
v_call: TRBV7-2
d_call: .
clone_size: few
cdr3_aa: CASSLALSYGYTF
cdr3_nt: TGTGCCAGCAGCTTAGCACTTTCCTATGGCTACACCTTC

j_call: TRBJ1-2
cdr3_length: 14
v_call: TRBV7-2
d_call: .
clone_size: .
cdr3_aa: CASSLARDSRGYTF
cdr3_nt: TGTGCCAGCAGCTTAGCGCGCGACAGTAGGGGCTACACCTTC

j_call: TRBJ2-3
cdr3_length: 15
v_call: TRBV7-3
d_call: .
clone_size: few
cdr3_aa: CASSSSGVGTDTQYF
cdr3_nt: TGTGCCAGCAGCTCCTCAGGGGTTGGGACAGATACGCAGTATTTT

j_call: TRBJ1-1
cdr3_length: 14
v_call: TRBV2
d_call: TRBD1
clone_size: few
cdr3_aa: CASSLDRANTEAFF
cdr3_nt: TGTGCCAGCAGCCTGGACAGGGCGAACACTGAAGCTTTCTTT

j_call: TRBJ1-6
cdr3_length: 13
v_call: TRBV7-9
d_call: .
clone_size: .
cdr3_aa: CASSLIGGSPLHF
cdr3_nt: TGTGCCAGCAGCTTAATTGGCGGGTCACCCCTCCACTTT

j_call: TRBJ1-1
cdr3_length: 16
v_call: TRBV7-9
d_call: TRBD1
clone_size: few
cdr3_aa: CASSRGQGAGYTEAFF
cdr3_nt: TGTGCCAGCAGCCGAGGACAGGGGGCAGGATACACTGAAGCTTTCTTT

j_call: TRBJ2-3
cdr3_length: 15
v_call: TRBV5-1
d_call: TRBD1
clone_size: .
cdr3_aa: CASSLGQGAADTQYF
cdr3_nt: TGCGCCAGCAGCTTGGGACAGGGGGCCGCAGATACGCAGTATTTT

j_call: TRBJ2-5
cdr3_length: 14
v_call: TRBV27
d_call: .
clone_size: few
cdr3_aa: CASREGGRRETQYF
cdr3_nt: TGTGCCAGCAGAGAGGGCGGGCGTCGAGAGACCCAGTACTTC

j_call: TRBJ1-5
cdr3_length: 13
v_call: TRBV10-3
d_call: .
clone_size: .
cdr3_aa: CAIAPRVNQPQHF
cdr3_nt: TGTGCCATCGCCCCGAGAGTCAATCAGCCCCAGCATTTT

j_call: TRBJ1-4
cdr3_length: 13
v_call: TRBV29-1
d_call: TRBD1
clone_size: few
cdr3_aa: CSVAGTGNEKLFF
cdr3_nt: TGCAGCGTTGCAGGGACAGGAAATGAAAAACTGTTTTTT

j_call: TRBJ1-1
cdr3_length: 11
v_call: TRBV7-9
d_call: .
clone_size: .
cdr3_aa: CASSLGREAFF
cdr3_nt: TGTGCCAGCAGCTTAGGCAGGGAAGCTTTCTTT

j_call: TRBJ1-4
cdr3_length: 15
v_call: TRBV5-1
d_call: TRBD1
clone_size: .
cdr3_aa: CASSLDRGRDEKLFF
cdr3_nt: TGCGCCAGCAGCCTCGACAGGGGTAGGGATGAAAAACTGTTTTTT

j_call: TRBJ2-2
cdr3_length: 14
v_call: TRBV5-1
d_call: .
clone_size: few
cdr3_aa: CASTQAMNTGELFF
cdr3_nt: TGCGCCAGCACACAGGCGATGAACACCGGGGAGCTGTTTTTT

j_call: TRBJ2-1
cdr3_length: 16
v_call: TRBV5-4
d_call: .
clone_size: few
cdr3_aa: CASSPPSGVSEDEQFF
cdr3_nt: TGTGCCAGCAGCCCCCCGTCGGGGGTCTCCGAGGATGAGCAGTTCTTC